This TCR beta chain emerged from a study of PD-L1 blockade in urothelial cancer. This clone was observed once. Produced via immunoSEQ multiplex PCR; TCRdb's table is partial and in-frame only. In the table there are about 38,000 clones, about 89% of which are singletons. The germline V gene encodes CDR1 MGHDK and CDR2 SYGVNS. V lost 4 bases, J lost 6 bases, and 3 bases stayed unmatched. CDR3 length: 12 amino acids. The chain recombines TRBV25-1 with TRBJ2-7, with TRBD2 matching 7 bases. Sample: PBMCs, taken around atezolizumab (anti-PD-L1) treatment. The receptor's source is a man aged 55 to 70 with urothelial cancer. CDR3 protein: CASSVGEGEQYF. CDR3 bases: TGTGCCAGCAGTGTGGGGGAGGGCGAGCAGTACTTC.